This is a list of T cell receptor beta chains from one sample in a study of blood T cell repertoires in COVID-19. Some clones are missing from TCRdb's copy, which holds only in-frame ones; the method was immunoSEQ multiplex PCR. The data hold over 200,000 clones, with under 85% observed a single time. The source material was peripheral blood. The source is a woman in her twenties or thirties with COVID-19, enrolled during active disease. The CDR3 runs from the conserved cysteine through the conserved F or W. D genes are given only for firm matches. Clone size is not always given. Where it is, it says once, few, many or a class for expanded clones.

d_gene | j_gene | abundance | v_gene | CDR3nt | CDR3aa
NA | TRBJ1-2 | NA | TRBV5-3 | TGTGCCAGAAGCTACGTTCGGTGGCGGGGGCTCAAGGAAGGCTACACCTTC | CARSYVRWRGLKEGYTF
TRBD1 | TRBJ2-2 | few | TRBV7-2 | TGTGCCAGCAGCTGGGGACAGGGTACCGGGGAGCTGTTTTTT | CASSWGQGTGELFF
TRBD1 | TRBJ1-2 | once | TRBV9 | TGTGCCAGCAGCGTAGGCCCAGGGGGCGGGTACGGCTACACCTTC | CASSVGPGGGYGYTF
NA | TRBJ1-2 | NA | TRBV3-1/TRBV3-2 | TGTGCCAGCAGCCAAGATGCAGGGAACTATGGCTACACCTTC | CASSQDAGNYGYTF
NA | TRBJ1-1 | NA | TRBV7-6 | TGTGCCAGCAGCTTAGGGGTCTCCGGGGGAGAAAGCGCTGAAGCTTTCTTT | CASSLGVSGGESAEAFF
TRBD1 | TRBJ2-1 | NA | TRBV11-2 | TGTGCCAGCAGCGCGGGACAGGGCAATGAGCAGTTCTTC | CASSAGQGNEQFF
NA | TRBJ1-5 | NA | TRBV7-8 | TGTGCTAGCAGCTCCGGGACACTGATAGGACAGCCCCAGCATTTT | CASSSGTLIGQPQHF
TRBD1 | TRBJ1-1 | NA | TRBV4-2 | TGTGCCAGCAGCCCTTACCGGACAGGGGGCATCGACACTGAAGCTTTCTTT | CASSPYRTGGIDTEAFF
NA | TRBJ1-1 | NA | TRBV9 | TGTGCCAGCAGCGAGGCAGGGATGAACACTGAAGCTTTCTTT | CASSEAGMNTEAFF
NA | TRBJ1-2 | NA | TRBV6-2/TRBV6-3 | TGTGCCAGCAGTTACAACGTGGAGGTCGGACTTAACTATGGCTACACCTTC | CASSYNVEVGLNYGYTF
TRBD2 | TRBJ2-3 | NA | TRBV6-6 | TGTGCCAGCAGTCTAGCGGGGGGCCAAATGAGCACAGATACGCAGTATTTT | CASSLAGGQMSTDTQYF
NA | TRBJ1-5 | NA | TRBV3-1/TRBV3-2 | TGTGCCAGCAGCCCAAAGCTTCCGCGGGGCGCTTATAGCAATCAGCCCCAGCATTTT | CASSPKLPRGAYSNQPQHF
NA | TRBJ1-2 | few | TRBV6-2/TRBV6-3 | TGTGCCAGCAGTCAAAGGGGGAAGAACTATGGCTACACCTTC | CASSQRGKNYGYTF
NA | TRBJ2-1 | few | TRBV11-2 | TGTGCCAGCAGCCGCATACGGGAAAAGCAGTTCTTC | CASSRIREKQFF
TRBD1 | TRBJ2-7 | NA | TRBV18 | TGTGCCAGCTCACTTAAAGGAGGACAGGGCCACTACGAGCAGTACTTC | CASSLKGGQGHYEQYF
TRBD1 | TRBJ1-5 | NA | TRBV7-8 | TGTGCCAGCAGCTTAGCGCTTACAGGGGATCAGCCCCAGCATTTT | CASSLALTGDQPQHF
TRBD1 | TRBJ2-3 | NA | TRBV9 | TGTGCCAGCAGCGTAGGACAGGGATGGGGCACAGATACGCAGTATTTT | CASSVGQGWGTDTQYF
TRBD1 | TRBJ1-2 | NA | TRBV6-2/TRBV6-3 | TGTGCCAGCAGTTACTTGACAGGGGACTATGGCTACACCTTC | CASSYLTGDYGYTF
NA | TRBJ2-5 | NA | TRBV7-3 | TGTGCCAGCAGCTTAATAGCTTCGGGGTTGGGCGAGACCCAGTACTTC | CASSLIASGLGETQYF
NA | TRBJ1-6 | NA | TRBV6-1 | TGTGCCAGCAGTGAAGCGGGCGGGGCTGCACCCCTCCACTTT | CASSEAGGAAPLHF
NA | TRBJ2-6 | NA | TRBV5-1 | TGCGCCAGCAGCGCCCGGGACTCAAGGGGAATGGGAGGGGCCAACGTCCTGACTTTC | CASSARDSRGMGGANVLTF
TRBD1 | TRBJ2-7 | NA | TRBV18 | TGTGCCAGCTCACCAGGGGACAGCTACGAGCAGTACTTC | CASSPGDSYEQYF
TRBD2 | TRBJ2-2 | NA | TRBV6-6 | TGTGCCAGCAGTCCCAAGCTGCGACTAGCGGGGGGCCCTAACACCGGGGAGCTGTTTTTT | CASSPKLRLAGGPNTGELFF
TRBD1 | TRBJ2-7 | NA | TRBV4-3 | TGCGCCAGCAGCCAGGGCTACAGGGGCTCCTACGAGCAGTACTTC | CASSQGYRGSYEQYF
TRBD1 | TRBJ2-5 | NA | TRBV7-9 | TGTGCCAGCAGCATGGGGACAGACCAAGAGACCCAGTACTTC | CASSMGTDQETQYF
NA | TRBJ2-5 | NA | TRBV7-9 | TGTGCCAGCAGCTTAGCACAGTGGGAGACCCAGTACTTC | CASSLAQWETQYF
TRBD1 | TRBJ1-2 | NA | TRBV11-1 | TGTGCCAGCAGCGAAGACAGGGGATATGGCTACACCTTC | CASSEDRGYGYTF
NA | TRBJ1-2 | NA | TRBV7-2 | TGTGCCAGCAGCAGATCGAATCGCGGTGGGACTATAGGCTACACCTTC | CASSRSNRGGTIGYTF